These 27 T cell receptor beta chains were sequenced from one sample in a study of cytomegalovirus exposure and HLA in healthy donors. 13 Jbeta primers and 60 Vbeta primers were used for the PCR. The table came from immunoSEQ multiplex PCR; TCRdb's copy has only in-frame clones and leaves some out. Of about 140,000 clones in the sample, roughly 80% were seen once. The sequenced sample was PBMCs. Receptor source: a female donor in good health and CMV-seronegative.

The V call is TRBV28, the J call TRBJ2-2; TRBD2 matches at 7 bases. The length of the CDR3 is 17 residues. Trimming at V came to 3 bases and at J to 4 bases, leaving 11 bases not matched to a gene. Germline values: CDR1 MDHEN, CDR2 SYDVKM. CDR3 residues: CASSFFVGGSSTGELFF. The CDR3 DNA reads TGTGCCAGCAGTTTTTTTGTCGGCGGGAGTAGCACCGGGGAGCTGTTTTTT.

The V gene is TRBV29-1, the J gene TRBJ2-5; 8 nucleotides agree with TRBD1. The assigned J gene may be wrong: the sequence end matches TRBJ2-7 better. The CDR3 runs 16 residues. Germline V gene sequence: CDR1 SQVTM, CDR2 ANQGSEA. The CDR3 reads CSVEETGEVSSYEQYF. As DNA, the CDR3 is TGCAGCGTTGAGGAGACAGGGGAAGTTAGCTCCTACGAGCAGTACTTC.

This clone was seen only a few times. This chain links TRBV10-3 with TRBJ2-2, with TRBD1 matching 7 bases. CDR3 length equals 15 residues. V dropped 3 bases and J dropped 1; count of bases not matched to a gene: 2. Germline loops: CDR1 ENHRY, CDR2 SYGVKD. CDR3 sequence (DNA): TGTGCCATCAGTGACTGGACAGGGAACACCGGGGAGCTGTTTTTT. Translating it yields CAISDWTGNTGELFF.

This chain joins TRBV9 and TRBJ2-3, with D possibly being TRBD2 (6 bases). CDR1 is SGDLS, CDR2 YYNGEE, per germline. Trimming stripped 2 bases from V and 2 bases from J, with 15 bases between. This CDR3 region has 16 residues. As DNA, the CDR3 is TGTGCCAGCAGCGTCGACCCGGGGGAAAACACAGATACGCAGTATTTT. Its protein product is CASSVDPGENTDTQYF. Full variable domain (remainder filled in from reference TRBV9 and TRBJ2-3): DSGVTQTPKHLITATGQRVTLRCSPRSGDLSVYWYQQSLDQGLQFLIQYYNGEERAKGNILERFSAQQFPDLHSELNLSSLELGDSALYFCASSVDPGENTDTQYFGPGTRLTVL.

Only a few counts were recorded for this clone. This chain links TRBV7-2 with TRBJ1-2, with D possibly matching TRBD1 (6 bases). Looked up from germline, CDR1 is SGHTA and CDR2 is FQGNSA. There are 14 residues in the CDR3. V was cut by 3 bases and J by 1 base, with 9 bases left in between. As DNA, the CDR3 is TGTGCCAGCAGCTTGACAGGCGATAACTATGGCTACACCTTC. Translation gives CASSLTGDNYGYTF.

The rearrangement uses TRBV6-1 and TRBJ2-7; TRBD1 aligns across 8 bases. There are 15 residues in the CDR3. Germline lookup yields CDR1 MNHNS and CDR2 SASEGT. The trim removed 7 bases at V and 4 bases at J, leaving 12 bases unmatched. The CDR3 sequence: CASMIGQGSVYEQYF. The CDR3 DNA follows: TGTGCCAGCATGATCGGACAGGGATCTGTATACGAGCAGTACTTC.

This clone appeared a few times. This chain connects TRBV28 to TRBJ1-2; a weak D match, TRBD1 (5 bases). The CDR3 length is 12 residues. Germline assignment: CDR1 MDHEN and CDR2 SYDVKM. Trimming pared 6 bases from V and 8 bases from J, leaving 13 bases between. CDR3 amino acids: CASRAPTGGYTF. The CDR3 DNA reads TGTGCCAGCAGGGCCCCAACAGGAGGCTACACCTTC.

J is TRBJ1-2 and V is TRBV10-3, with 12 bases matching TRBD1. Germline CDR1 is ENHRY and CDR2 is SYGVKD. The V segment lost 4 bases and the J segment 4 bases; nucleotides outside the gene matches: 1. This CDR3 is built from 14 residues. CDR3 DNA: TGTGCCATCAGTGGGGGACAGGGGGCCTATGGCTACACCTTC. It yields the protein CAISGGQGAYGYTF.

The chain employs TRBV5-1 and TRBJ2-6, with TRBD2 matching over 8 bases. Per germline, CDR1 SGHRS and CDR2 YFSETQ. Trimming at V came to 4 bases and at J to 3 bases, leaving 6 bases not matched to a gene. CDR3 length: 16 amino acids. CDR3 sequence: CASSPGGADGANVLTF. In DNA form, the CDR3 reads TGCGCCAGCAGCCCCGGGGGGGCGGATGGGGCCAACGTCCTGACTTTC.

The chain combines TRBV29-1 with TRBJ2-1; 9 bases fit TRBD2. The ends lost 4 bases at V and 15 bases at J; junction bases unmatched: 10. Germline lookup yields CDR1 SQVTM and CDR2 ANQGSEA. The CDR3 totals 12 residues. CDR3 region: CSVATAGGKTFF. The DNA of the CDR3 is TGCAGCGTTGCGACGGCGGGAGGGAAAACGTTCTTC.

This clone was picked up a small number of times. CDR3 coding DNA: TGTGCCAGCAGCTTAGTGCAGGGGCACACTGAAGCTTTCTTT. Translation gives CASSLVQGHTEAFF. The genes are TRBV7-9 and TRBJ1-1, with D maybe TRBD1 (6 bases). V was cut by 1 base and J by 3 bases, with 9 bases left in between. This CDR3 has 14 residues. Germline loops: CDR1 SEHNR, CDR2 FQNEAQ (reference sequence).

The J gene is TRBJ1-1, the V gene TRBV29-1, with 7 nucleotides matching TRBD1. The germline gives CDR1 SQVTM, CDR2 ANQGSEA. The J segment lost 5 bases and the V segment lost 3 bases, leaving 6 bases of the junction unmatched. The CDR3 totals 13 residues. The chain's CDR3 is CSVEPPGGTEAFF. Here the CDR3 DNA reads TGCAGCGTTGAGCCCCCAGGGGGTACTGAAGCTTTCTTT.

The chain couples TRBV7-8 to TRBJ1-2; 9 nucleotides line up with TRBD1. The CDR3 extends over 15 amino acids. V was pared by 3 bases and J by 8 bases, with 10 bases of the junction left unmatched. Germline V gene data show CDR1 as SGHVS and CDR2 as FQNEAQ. The CDR3 DNA sequence: TGTGCCAGCAGCTTCTCGGACAGGGGTATGGGAGGCTACACCTTC. Translation: CASSFSDRGMGGYTF. The complete variable domain, with remaining parts taken from reference TRBV7-8 and TRBJ1-2, reads GAGVSQSPRYKVAKRGQDVALRCDPISGHVSLFWYQQALGQGPEFLTYFQNEAQLDKSGLPSDRFFAERPEGSVSTLKIQRTQQEDSAVYLCASSFSDRGMGGYTFGSGTRLTVV.

The CDR3 sequence is CASSPPGQGINTEAFF. The CDR3 DNA follows: TGTGCCAGCTCACCTCCCGGACAGGGGATTAACACTGAAGCTTTCTTT. This chain joins TRBV18 and TRBJ1-1; 9 nucleotides line up with TRBD1. J lost 2 bases, V lost 3 bases, and 7 bases had no gene match. This CDR3 spans 16 amino acids. The germline V gene encodes CDR1 KGHSH and CDR2 LQKENI.

The chain employs TRBV5-5 and TRBJ1-1, with TRBD1 matching 7 bases. This CDR3 is 13 amino acids long. The germline V gene encodes CDR1 SGHKS and CDR2 YYEKEE (reference sequence). V shed 5 bases, J shed 3 bases, and the junction held 4 bases outside the gene matches. For the CDR3, the DNA is TGTGCCAGCAGTCTTCAGGGGGACACTGAAGCTTTCTTT. As protein: CASSLQGDTEAFF. Filled out from reference TRBV5-5 and TRBJ1-1, the complete variable domain reads DAGVTQSPTHLIKTRGQQVTLRCSPISGHKSVSWYQQVLGQGPQFIFQYYEKEERGRGNFPDRFSARQFPNYSSELNVNALLLGDSALYLCASSLQGDTEAFFGQGTRLTVV.

This clone was seen a handful of times. The V call is TRBV25-1, the J call TRBJ1-3; tentative D call: TRBD1 (5 bases). The CDR3 sequence is 16 residues long. Trimming took off 1 base at V and 5 bases at J, with 15 bases between the two ends. Germline V gives CDR1 MGHDK, CDR2 SYGVNS. The CDR3 reads CASSEFRGGARNTIYF. The DNA of the CDR3 is TGTGCCAGCAGTGAATTCCGTGGCGGGGCCCGAAACACCATATATTTT.

The V call is TRBV5-4, the J call TRBJ2-1, with 9 bases fitting TRBD2. The CDR3 extends over 15 amino acids. Per germline, CDR1 SGHNT and CDR2 YYREEE (reference sequence). With 0 bases clipped from V and 10 bases from J, the junction kept 8 bases outside the gene matches. CDR3 DNA: TGTGCCAGCAGCTTGGAGCTAGCGGGGCAGGGGGAGCAGTTCTTC. Its protein is CASSLELAGQGEQFF.

Relative to its sample, this clone is medium-sized. The rearrangement joins TRBV10-2 to TRBJ1-5; no clear D. The CDR3 is 15 residues long. Trimming stripped 7 bases from V and 4 bases from J, with 17 bases between. CDR1 and CDR2 from the germline V gene are WSHSY and SAAADI. The DNA of the CDR3 is TGCGCCAGCATTGGGCAGTATCCAGATAATCAGCCCCAGCATTTT. This encodes CASIGQYPDNQPQHF.

This chain links TRBV27 with TRBJ2-1; no clear D gene. CDR3 length: 15 residues. The germline V gene has CDR1 MNHEY and CDR2 SMNVEV (reference sequence). V lost 7 bases, J lost 0 bases, and 13 bases lay in between. DNA of the CDR3: TGTGCCAGCAAAAACTCCCTTAGCTCCTACAATGAGCAGTTCTTC. Translated, it gives CASKNSLSSYNEQFF.

The chain employs TRBV4-2 and TRBJ2-3; 9 positions agree with TRBD2. The CDR3 extends over 16 amino acids. V shed 1 base and J 3 bases; nucleotides not matched to a gene: 5. CDR1 and CDR2 (germline): LGHNA, YNFKEQ. The CDR3 DNA sequence: TGTGCCAGCAGCCAAGTTGCGGGGGGGCAGACAGATACGCAGTATTTT. Its protein product is CASSQVAGGQTDTQYF.

This clone has a handful of counts. This chain connects TRBV15 to TRBJ1-5, with 7 nucleotides matching TRBD1. The V segment lost 7 bases and the J segment 0 bases; nucleotides outside the gene matches: 3. Germline CDR1 is LNHNV and CDR2 is YYDKDF (reference sequence). The CDR3 contains 14 residues. In nucleotides, the CDR3 is TGTGCCACCAAACAGGGGACTAGCAATCAGCCCCAGCATTTT. Translating it yields CATKQGTSNQPQHF.

This clone was detected a few times. V usage is TRBV7-6 and J usage is TRBJ2-2, with a weak D call TRBD2 (5 bases). Germline V gene sequence: CDR1 SGHVS, CDR2 FNYEAQ. The CDR3 is 15 residues long. Trimming took off 1 base at V and 4 bases at J, with 10 bases between the two ends. Here the CDR3 DNA reads TGTGCCAGCAGCTTAGAAGGCGGACTCACCGGGGAGCTGTTTTTT. Protein product: CASSLEGGLTGELFF.

The V gene is TRBV27, the J gene TRBJ1-1; tentative D call: TRBD1 (6 bases). With 6 bases removed from V and 4 bases from J, the gap between germline ends came to 21 bases. Per the germline V gene, CDR1 is MNHEY and CDR2 is SMNVEV (reference sequence). This CDR3 region has 16 residues. CDR3 sequence (DNA): TGTGCCAGCAGGCACGGGGGGGGCGAGGCCATCACTGAAGCTTTCTTT. Its protein is CASRHGGGEAITEAFF.

The chain carries TRBV7-9 and TRBJ2-6; 10 nucleotides line up with TRBD2. V shed 5 bases, J shed 0 bases, and the junction held 7 bases outside the gene matches. The CDR3 consists of 18 residues. Germline V gene data show CDR1 as SEHNR and CDR2 as FQNEAQ (reference sequence). This CDR3 reads CASSIGGTSVSGANVLTF. DNA of the CDR3: TGTGCCAGCAGCATAGGGGGGACTAGCGTCTCTGGGGCCAACGTCCTGACTTTC.

This chain connects TRBV28 to TRBJ1-4, with D perhaps matching TRBD1 (5 bases). V was cut by 7 bases and J by 5 bases, with 17 bases left in between. Germline values: CDR1 MDHEN, CDR2 SYDVKM. This CDR3 is built from 15 residues. Here the CDR3 reads CASTTMGLKNEKLFF. For the CDR3, the DNA is TGTGCCAGCACCACCATGGGGCTGAAAAATGAAAAACTGTTTTTT.

This clone was recorded once. The chain joins TRBV29-1 to TRBJ2-3; 13 bases are a match to TRBD2. The CDR3 covers 15 residues. Germline V gene sequence: CDR1 SQVTM, CDR2 ANQGSEA. V gave up 4 bases and J gave up 3 bases; unmatched junction bases: 4. In DNA form, the CDR3 reads TGCAGCGTTGGGGGGACTAGCGGGGTGACAGATACGCAGTATTTT. Its protein is CSVGGTSGVTDTQYF.

This chain links TRBV27 with TRBJ1-5, with D tentatively TRBD1 (6 bases). Per the germline V gene, CDR1 is MNHEY and CDR2 is SMNVEV (reference sequence). CDR3 length: 16 residues. Trimming left V 7 bases short and J 3 bases short, with 19 bases between. The CDR3 reads CASKGRGQGYNQPQHF. The CDR3, as DNA: TGTGCCAGCAAAGGTCGGGGTCAGGGGTACAATCAGCCCCAGCATTTT.